These 31 T cell receptor beta chains share one sample of origin, sequenced in a study of T cells in localized non-small cell lung cancer. Some clones are missing from TCRdb's copy, which holds only in-frame ones; the method was immunoSEQ multiplex PCR. The data hold approximately 30,000 clones, with 78% observed a single time. Here the sequenced sample was peripheral blood, taken before any cancer treatment. The origin of the receptors is a male donor older than 55 with stage II squamous cell lung carcinoma.

The V and J genes are TRBV30 and TRBJ1-3; D ambiguous. The CDR3 length is 18 residues. V shed 2 bases and J shed 3 bases, with 23 bases lying between them. Germline loops: CDR1 GTSNPN, CDR2 SVGIG (reference sequence). CDR3 residues: CAWSTYKGTRTGGNTIYF. CDR3 in DNA: TGTGCCTGGAGTACCTATAAGGGAACCCGGACGGGTGGAAACACCATATATTTT.

V is TRBV19 and J is TRBJ1-1, with 8 bases that match TRBD1. The CDR3 sequence is 13 residues long. Per germline, CDR1 LNHDA and CDR2 SQIVND (reference sequence). The junction had 1 base not matched to a gene; V was cut back by 3 bases and J by 4 bases. The CDR3 loop is CASSITGGTEAFF. DNA of the CDR3: TGTGCCAGTAGTATTACAGGGGGCACTGAAGCTTTCTTT. The entire variable domain, with the rest obtained from reference TRBV19 and TRBJ1-1, is as follows: DGGITQSPKYLFRKEGQNVTLSCEQNLNHDAMYWYRQDPGQGLRLIYYSQIVNDFQKGDIAEGYSVSREKKESFPLTVTSAQKNPTAFYLCASSITGGTEAFFGQGTRLTVV.

The chain has TRBV18 and TRBJ1-3; D perhaps matches TRBD1 (5 bases). V lost 0 bases, J lost 1 base, and 7 bases lay in between. The CDR3 extends over 15 amino acids. Germline V gene data show CDR1 as KGHSH and CDR2 as LQKENI. CDR3 loop: CASSPPQGSGNTIYF. In DNA form, the CDR3 reads TGTGCCAGCTCACCACCGCAGGGTTCTGGAAACACCATATATTTT. Drawing the rest from reference TRBV18 and TRBJ1-3, the complete variable domain is NAGVMQNPRHLVRRRGQEARLRCSPMKGHSHVYWYRQLPEEGLKFMVYLQKENIIDESGMPKERFSAEFPKEGPSILRIQQVVRGDSAAYFCASSPPQGSGNTIYFGEGSWLTVV.

This clone was counted only a few times. The V gene is TRBV23-1, the J gene TRBJ1-1; D not resolved. TRBV23-1 is noted as an ORF with a role that remains uncertain. The CDR3 totals 14 residues. Trimming cost V 4 bases and J 11 bases, with 20 bases left between them. The CDR3 protein is CASSRPKTLREAFF. The CDR3 DNA reads TGCGCCAGCAGTCGGCCCAAGACACTTCGTGAGGCTTTCTTT.

V and J are TRBV19 and TRBJ2-1; D uncertain. Trimming stripped 6 bases from V and 9 bases from J, with 15 bases between. Per the germline V gene, CDR1 is LNHDA and CDR2 is SQIVND (reference sequence). The CDR3 contains 13 residues. As DNA, the CDR3 is TGTGCCAGTAGCACTGGGCCTAGAATTGAGCAGTTCTTC. Protein product: CASSTGPRIEQFF.

This clone was observed once. The chain joins TRBV5-1 to TRBJ2-3, with TRBD2 identical over 9 bases. V trimming: 0 bases; J trimming: 2 bases; junction bases outside the gene matches: 7. In germline, CDR1 is SGHRS, CDR2 YFSETQ. The CDR3 has 17 residues. CDR3 amino acids: CASSLGLAGKSTDTQYF. As DNA, the CDR3 is TGCGCCAGCAGCTTGGGCCTAGCGGGGAAATCCACAGATACGCAGTATTTT.

The gene calls are TRBV13 and TRBJ2-7; TRBD1 matches at 11 bases. Germline-derived CDR1 and CDR2 are PRHDT and FYEKMQ (reference sequence). The CDR3 spans 15 residues. V lost 1 base and J lost 4; bases outside the gene matches: 3. This CDR3 reads CASSLEGQGGYEQYF. The DNA of the CDR3 is TGTGCCAGCAGCTTAGAGGGACAGGGGGGTTACGAGCAGTACTTC.

The chain employs TRBV28 and TRBJ1-2; D call uncertain. This CDR3 spans 11 amino acids. The V end lost 7 bases, the J end lost 0 bases, and 3 bases lay between the germline ends. From germline, CDR1 is MDHEN and CDR2 SYDVKM. CDR3 loop: CASNTNYGYTF. Here the CDR3 DNA reads TGTGCCAGCAACACTAACTATGGCTACACCTTC.

The chain uses TRBV7-8 and TRBJ1-1, with D perhaps matching TRBD1 (5 bases). Germline V gene data show CDR1 as SGHVS and CDR2 as FQNEAQ. V lost 3 bases and J lost 8, with 19 bases in between. The CDR3 has 15 residues. CDR3 in DNA: TGTGCCAGCAGCTTTGGACGGAGAGGGGTCGGAGAAGCTTTCTTT. The encoded protein is CASSFGRRGVGEAFF. Full variable domain (missing parts from reference TRBV7-8 and TRBJ1-1): GAGVSQSPRYKVAKRGQDVALRCDPISGHVSLFWYQQALGQGPEFLTYFQNEAQLDKSGLPSDRFFAERPEGSVSTLKIQRTQQEDSAVYLCASSFGRRGVGEAFFGQGTRLTVV.

V gene TRBV5-1 combines with J gene TRBJ1-5, with D possibly being TRBD1 (5 bases). The ends were cut back, 7 bases at V and 6 bases at J, with 20 bases in the middle. The CDR3 covers 15 residues. The V gene's germline CDR1 is SGHRS and CDR2 YFSETQ. CDR3 region: CASSEGTAVGQPQHF. The CDR3 DNA reads as TGCGCCAGCTCGGAGGGGACGGCGGTTGGTCAGCCCCAGCATTTT. The full variable domain, completed using reference TRBV5-1 and TRBJ1-5, is KAGVTQTPRYLIKTRGQQVTLSCSPISGHRSVSWYQQTPGQGLQFLFEYFSETQRNKGNFPGRFSGRQFSNSRSEMNVSTLELGDSALYLCASSEGTAVGQPQHFGDGTRLSIL.

The chain recombines TRBV12-5 with TRBJ2-3; 12 positions agree with TRBD2. The CDR3 extends over 15 amino acids. Trimming took 3 bases from V and 7 from J; bases not matched to a gene: 5. In germline, CDR1 is LGHNT, CDR2 FRNRAP. Here the CDR3 DNA reads TGTGCTAGTGGTTTAGGACTAGCGGGGACGAATACGCAGTATTTT. Translated, it gives CASGLGLAGTNTQYF. The full variable domain, with the rest looked up from reference TRBV12-5 and TRBJ2-3, is DARVTQTPRHKVTEMGQEVTMRCQPILGHNTVFWYRQTMMQGLELLAYFRNRAPLDDSGMPKDRFSAEMPDATLATLKIQPSEPRDSAVYFCASGLGLAGTNTQYFGPGTRLTVL.

The chain links TRBV6-5 to TRBJ2-7; no definite D call. CDR3 length: 11 amino acids. The germline gives CDR1 MNHEY, CDR2 SVGAGI. Trimming took 1 base from V and 4 from J, leaving 2 bases between them. The CDR3 sequence is CASSYWYEQYF. CDR3 DNA sequence: TGTGCCAGCAGTTACTGGTACGAGCAGTACTTC.

The rearrangement links TRBV28 to TRBJ2-3, with 9 bases that match TRBD2. CDR1 and CDR2 from the germline V gene are MDHEN and SYDVKM. The CDR3 length is 17 residues. The trim removed 5 bases at V and 4 bases at J, leaving 13 bases unmatched. The CDR3, as DNA: TGTGCCAGCAGTGCCTACCTAGCGGGAAGGAGGGCAGATACGCAGTATTTT. This sequence encodes CASSAYLAGRRADTQYF.

J is TRBJ2-4 and V is TRBV11-2; either TRBD1 or TRBD2 may supply D (7 bases each). Trimming took off 5 bases at V and 4 bases at J, with 15 bases between the two ends. Germline loops: CDR1 SGHAT, CDR2 FQNNGV. There are 15 residues in the CDR3. CDR3 sequence (DNA): TGTGCCAGCAGCGAAATCAGGGGGGGAAAAAACATTCAGTACTTC. Amino acid sequence: CASSEIRGGKNIQYF.

This clone has ten or more counts. The chain couples TRBV4-2 to TRBJ2-2; D is perhaps TRBD1 or TRBD2 (5 bases each). V gave up 5 bases and J gave up 4 bases, with 14 bases separating them. Per germline, CDR1 LGHNA and CDR2 YNFKEQ. The CDR3 contains 15 residues. The CDR3 loop reads CASSEGELVTGELFF. For the CDR3, the DNA is TGTGCCAGCAGCGAAGGGGAGCTCGTCACCGGGGAGCTGTTTTTT.

V gene TRBV7-3 combines with J gene TRBJ1-2, with D uncertain. Per the germline V gene, CDR1 is SGHTA and CDR2 is FQGTGA. The V gene lost 1 base and the J gene lost 4 bases, with 10 bases spanning the gap. The CDR3 covers 14 residues. The CDR3 protein is CASSLNPAGYGYTF. The DNA of the CDR3 is TGTGCCAGCAGCTTAAATCCTGCAGGCTATGGCTACACCTTC.

The gene calls are TRBV7-3 and TRBJ2-1; 11 positions agree with TRBD1. The CDR3 runs to 14 residues. Germline V gene sequence: CDR1 SGHTA, CDR2 FQGTGA. V gave up 5 bases and J gave up 12 bases; unmatched junction bases: 9. CDR3 amino acids: CASSAGTGGLGQFF. The CDR3 DNA is TGTGCCAGCAGCGCCGGGACAGGGGGACTTGGGCAGTTCTTC.

This chain uses TRBV6-5 with TRBJ1-6; no definite D call. V was clipped by 3 bases and J by 7 bases, with 10 bases between them. The CDR3 consists of 14 residues. The germline gives CDR1 MNHEY, CDR2 SVGAGI. The CDR3 region is CASSYYGENSPLHF. The CDR3 coding sequence is TGTGCCAGCAGTTATTACGGCGAGAATTCACCCCTCCACTTT.

This sequence joins TRBV10-3 and TRBJ2-2; D may be TRBD1 or TRBD2 (5 bases each). The V gene's germline CDR1 is ENHRY and CDR2 SYGVKD. CDR3 length: 15 residues. V lost 8 bases, J lost 4 bases, and 17 bases lay in between. In DNA form, the CDR3 reads TGTGCCATCCCCCCAAGGGGCGAGGGCACCGGGGAGCTGTTTTTT. Amino acid sequence: CAIPPRGEGTGELFF.

The chain links TRBV13 to TRBJ2-3; 9 nucleotides agree with TRBD1. The ends lost 5 bases at V and 5 bases at J; junction bases unmatched: 11. From germline, CDR1 is PRHDT and CDR2 FYEKMQ (reference sequence). This CDR3 spans 16 amino acids. The DNA for the CDR3 is TGTGCCAGCAGCCCCAGACAGGGGGGCGAGAAAGATACGCAGTATTTT. Protein: CASSPRQGGEKDTQYF.

The chain joins TRBV7-2 to TRBJ1-1, with D possibly being TRBD1 (6 bases). CDR3 length: 14 residues. V gave up 5 bases and J gave up 7 bases, with 17 bases separating them. Germline lookup yields CDR1 SGHTA and CDR2 FQGNSA. CDR3 sequence (DNA): TGTGCCAGCAGCCCCAGGGGTGGGACGAATGAAGCTTTCTTT. Protein product: CASSPRGGTNEAFF.

The J gene is TRBJ1-3, the V gene TRBV2; D is ambiguous. V gave up 3 bases and J gave up 0 bases, with 6 bases separating them. The CDR3 is 14 residues long. Looked up from germline, CDR1 is SNHLY and CDR2 is FYNNEI. The CDR3 loop reads CASSEGSSGNTIYF. CDR3 nucleotides: TGTGCCAGCAGTGAGGGGAGCTCTGGAAACACCATATATTTT. The full variable domain, in which reference TRBV2 and TRBJ1-3 provide the parts outside the CDR3, is EPEVTQTPSHQVTQMGQEVILRCVPISNHLYFYWYRQILGQKVEFLVSFYNNEISEKSEIFDDQFSVERPDGSNFTLKIRSTKLEDSAMYFCASSEGSSGNTIYFGEGSWLTVV.

In its sample, this clone was seen a few times. This chain uses TRBV29-1 with TRBJ2-7; TRBD1 aligns across 7 bases. V lost 7 bases to trimming and J lost 3 bases; unmatched junction nucleotides: 12. CDR1 and CDR2 (germline): SQVTM, ANQGSEA. CDR3 length equals 14 residues. The CDR3 bases are TGCAGCGCGCTAACGGACAGGCCAGGCTACGAGCAGTACTTC. Protein: CSALTDRPGYEQYF.

V usage is TRBV6-1 and J usage is TRBJ1-2; D is unresolved. Trimming left V 2 bases short and J 4 bases short, with 8 bases between. Per germline, CDR1 MNHNS and CDR2 SASEGT. CDR3 size: 13 residues. Written as DNA, the CDR3 is TGTGCCAGCAGTGAATTGATGGGCTATGGCTACACCTTC. It yields the protein CASSELMGYGYTF.

V gene TRBV19 combines with J gene TRBJ2-7; no reliable D call. The germline CDR1 and CDR2 sequences are LNHDA and SQIVND (reference sequence). Trimming took off 6 bases at V and 0 bases at J, with 21 bases between the two ends. This CDR3 has 17 residues. DNA for the CDR3: TGTGCCAGTAGAACGACGGGCCCAACCTCCAACTCCTACGAGCAGTACTTC. This encodes CASRTTGPTSNSYEQYF.

The J gene is TRBJ2-7, the V gene TRBV18; 10 nucleotides align to TRBD1. This CDR3 region has 13 residues. From germline, CDR1 is KGHSH and CDR2 LQKENI. The J segment lost 4 bases and the V segment lost 4 bases, leaving 1 base of the junction unmatched. The CDR3 DNA reads TGTGCCAGCTCACAGGGACAGGGGTACGAGCAGTACTTC. Protein: CASSQGQGYEQYF. Variable domain in full (rest from reference TRBV18 and TRBJ2-7): NAGVMQNPRHLVRRRGQEARLRCSPMKGHSHVYWYRQLPEEGLKFMVYLQKENIIDESGMPKERFSAEFPKEGPSILRIQQVVRGDSAAYFCASSQGQGYEQYFGPGTRLTVT.

The chain is built from TRBV7-8 and TRBJ2-3; D remains unclear. CDR1 and CDR2 from the germline V gene are SGHVS and FQNEAQ. The CDR3 loop spans 16 amino acids. The V end was cut by 5 bases, the J end by 2 bases, with 17 bases between. The CDR3 protein is CASSPRLPHPTDTQYF. For the CDR3, the DNA is TGTGCCAGCAGCCCCCGGCTTCCCCACCCCACAGATACGCAGTATTTT.

This chain joins TRBV5-1 and TRBJ1-2; the D is unclear. V was trimmed by 4 bases and J by 4 bases, leaving 14 bases between them. This CDR3 has 14 amino acids. Germline-derived CDR1 and CDR2 are SGHRS and YFSETQ. The chain's CDR3 is CASSDPSTSYGYTF. CDR3 nucleotide sequence: TGCGCCAGCAGCGACCCCTCCACTAGCTATGGCTACACCTTC.

This chain connects TRBV9 to TRBJ2-1, with 11 bases aligning to TRBD2. The CDR3 has 17 residues. The trim removed 0 bases at V and 4 bases at J, leaving 6 bases unmatched. Germline values: CDR1 SGDLS, CDR2 YYNGEE. Here the CDR3 reads CASSVAGTSGLYNEQFF. Here the CDR3 DNA reads TGTGCCAGCAGCGTAGCAGGGACTAGCGGCCTATACAATGAGCAGTTCTTC.

The rearrangement uses TRBV5-1 and TRBJ2-3; 7 nucleotides match TRBD2. The CDR3 extends over 15 amino acids. Germline V gene data show CDR1 as SGHRS and CDR2 as YFSETQ. V trimming: 3 bases; J trimming: 2 bases; junction bases outside the gene matches: 6. The CDR3 DNA follows: TGCGCCAGCAGCTATCTAGCGGCGGACACAGATACGCAGTATTTT. Its protein product is CASSYLAADTDTQYF.

The V gene is TRBV11-2, the J gene TRBJ2-5; 7 positions match TRBD2. This CDR3 region has 15 residues. V shed 7 bases, J shed 3 bases, and the junction held 11 bases outside the gene matches. Germline V gives CDR1 SGHAT, CDR2 FQNNGV. CDR3 sequence reads: CASTLSLGGKETQYF. The CDR3 coding sequence is TGTGCCAGCACCCTCTCCCTGGGGGGGAAAGAGACCCAGTACTTC.